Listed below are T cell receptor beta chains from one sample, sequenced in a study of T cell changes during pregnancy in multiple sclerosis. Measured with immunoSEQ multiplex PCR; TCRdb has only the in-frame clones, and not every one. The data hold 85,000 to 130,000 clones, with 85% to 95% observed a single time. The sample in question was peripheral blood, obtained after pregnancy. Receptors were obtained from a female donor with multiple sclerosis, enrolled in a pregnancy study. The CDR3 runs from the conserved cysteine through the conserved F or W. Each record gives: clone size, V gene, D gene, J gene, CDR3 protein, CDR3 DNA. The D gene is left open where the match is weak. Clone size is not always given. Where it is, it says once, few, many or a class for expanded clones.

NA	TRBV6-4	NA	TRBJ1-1	CASKATGSNTEAFF	TGTGCCAGCAAAGCGACAGGATCGAACACTGAAGCTTTCTTT
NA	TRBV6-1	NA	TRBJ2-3	CASSEGPNTDTQYF	TGTGCCAGCAGTGAAGGTCCCAATACAGATACGCAGTATTTT
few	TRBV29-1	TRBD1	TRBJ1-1	CSGLGQGYTEAFF	TGCAGCGGGCTGGGACAGGGGTACACTGAAGCTTTCTTT
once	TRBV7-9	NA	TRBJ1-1	CASSLGADIMNTEAFF	TGTGCCAGCAGCTTAGGGGCAGATATAATGAACACTGAAGCTTTCTTT
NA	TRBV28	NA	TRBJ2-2	CASSKSAGMNTGELFF	TGTGCCAGCAGTAAATCAGCGGGTATGAACACCGGGGAGCTGTTTTTT
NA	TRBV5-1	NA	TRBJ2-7	CASSLTTGVVYEQYF	TGCGCCAGCAGCCTAACGACAGGCGTCGTGTACGAGCAGTACTTC
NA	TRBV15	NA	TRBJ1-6	CATSRGGSSYNSPLHF	TGTGCCACCAGCAGAGGAGGGAGCTCCTATAATTCACCCCTCCACTTT
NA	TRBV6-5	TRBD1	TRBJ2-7	CASSTTGGNYEQYF	TGTGCCAGCAGTACAACAGGGGGGAACTACGAGCAGTACTTC
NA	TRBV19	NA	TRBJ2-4	CASSDRQSLGIQYF	TGTGCCAGTAGTGACCGACAGTCCTTGGGTATTCAGTACTTC
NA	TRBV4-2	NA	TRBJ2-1	CASSQETRRRAQFF	TGTGCCAGCAGCCAAGAAACGCGCCGGAGGGCGCAGTTCTTC
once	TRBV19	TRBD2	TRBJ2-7	CASSWTSGSTYEQYF	TGTGCCAGTAGTTGGACTAGCGGGTCCACCTACGAGCAGTACTTC
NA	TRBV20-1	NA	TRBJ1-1	CSAAGTTEAFF	TGCAGTGCCGCAGGAACCACTGAAGCTTTCTTT
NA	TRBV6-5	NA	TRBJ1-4	CASKGGATNEKLFF	TGTGCCAGCAAGGGGGGGGCGACTAATGAAAAACTGTTTTTT
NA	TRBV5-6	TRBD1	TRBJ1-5	CASSLAGGQGLDQPQHF	TGTGCCAGCAGCTTGGCCGGAGGACAGGGGTTGGATCAGCCCCAGCATTTT
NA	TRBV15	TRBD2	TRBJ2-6	CATSTSLAGGLTGANVLTF	TGTGCCACCAGCACGTCTCTAGCGGGCGGACTAACTGGGGCCAACGTCCTGACTTTC
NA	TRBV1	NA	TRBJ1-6	CTSSQAPFDRRNNSPLHF	TGCACCAGCAGCCAAGCCCCCTTCGACAGGCGCAATAATTCACCCCTCCACTTT
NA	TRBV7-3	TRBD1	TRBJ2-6	CASSTLDRGMTGANVLTF	TGTGCCAGCAGCACCCTTGACAGGGGAATGACTGGGGCCAACGTCCTGACTTTC
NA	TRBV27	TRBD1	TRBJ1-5	CASRTGAKPQHF	TGTGCCAGCAGGACAGGGGCGAAGCCCCAGCATTTT
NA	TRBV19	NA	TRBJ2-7	CASSPPGAYEQYF	TGTGCCAGTAGTCCCCCCGGAGCCTACGAGCAGTACTTC
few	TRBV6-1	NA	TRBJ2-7	CASSIAAETSYEQYF	TGTGCCAGCAGTATAGCGGCGGAAACATCCTACGAGCAGTACTTC
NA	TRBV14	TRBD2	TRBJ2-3	CASSPGTSGGADTQYF	TGTGCCAGCAGCCCCGGGACTAGCGGGGGGGCAGATACGCAGTATTTT
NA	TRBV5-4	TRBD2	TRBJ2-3	CASSFGTSGSTDTQYF	TGTGCCAGCAGCTTTGGGACTAGCGGGAGCACAGATACGCAGTATTTT
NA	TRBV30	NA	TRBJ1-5	CAWGKGGNQPQHF	TGTGCCTGGGGGAAGGGAGGCAATCAGCCCCAGCATTTT
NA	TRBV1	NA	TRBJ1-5	CTSRTGRNQPQHF	TGCACCAGCAGGACAGGGCGGAATCAGCCCCAGCATTTT